Sequencing of this TCR beta chain was carried out in a study of blood T cell repertoires in COVID-19. Enrolment of Seattle patients took place during active infection, and they were followed longitudinally. Original processing methods: The assay estimated nucleated cells by amplifying reference gene primers. Measured with immunoSEQ multiplex PCR; TCRdb has only the in-frame clones, and not every one. V and J calls and clone size are given by that table; D and trimming were obtained from the DNA. The table has around 470,000 clones, 89% seen once. This TCR was sampled from a man aged 18 to 30 with COVID-19, enrolled during active disease. Sample: peripheral blood.

The CDR3 spells CASSSSAWTGDGYTF. The CDR3 bases are TGTGCCAGCTCATCGAGCGCTTGGACAGGGGATGGCTACACCTTC. The gene calls are TRBV18 and TRBJ1-2, with TRBD1 identical over 9 bases. This CDR3 spans 15 amino acids. Unmatched junction bases numbered 10, after V lost 5 bases and J lost 6 bases. CDR1 is KGHSH and CDR2 is LQKENI in the germline V gene.